This passage covers 13 T cell receptor beta chains from one sample sequenced in a study of molecular identifiers for immune sequencing clone quantification. TCRdb redid the calling of the PCR reads with MiXCR, one entry per CDR3 protein. The sample has a few hundred thousand distinct CDR3 sequences, over 20% seen once. The sequenced sample was naive CD8+ T cells from blood, with Jurkat cell RNA spiked in. Subset denoted: FACS-sorted CD8+CD4-CCR7+CD45RA+ naive T cells. These receptors were obtained from a human donor in good health. Some libraries in this study had Jurkat cell RNA spiked in.

As to this clonotype: A much larger clone sits a single nucleotide away, making a read error possible. V and J are TRBV7-2 and TRBJ2-3; TRBD1 or TRBD2 may be the D gene (5 bases each). The CDR3 has 16 amino acids. CDR1 is SGHTA, CDR2 FQGNSA, per germline. Deletions cut 7 bases from V and 2 bases from J, with 19 bases between. This chain's CDR3 is CASKTKLGANTDTQYF. The CDR3 region has the DNA TGTGCCAGCAAGACAAAACTCGGGGCAAACACAGATACGCAGTATTTT.

A remark on this clonotype: Given a much more abundant clone one base away, this may be a read error. In DNA form, the CDR3 reads TGTGCCACCACCGGGACAGGGACCATCGAGCAGCACTTC. Its protein is CATTGTGTIEQHF. The rearrangement uses TRBV5-4 and TRBJ2-7; 9 nucleotides align to TRBD1. CDR3 length: 13 residues. Germline assignment: CDR1 SGHNT and CDR2 YYREEE (reference sequence).

The chain has TRBV5-1 and TRBJ2-5, with 8 bases fitting TRBD2. With 4 bases clipped from V and 5 bases from J, the junction kept 13 bases outside the gene matches. The CDR3 is made up of 16 amino acids. Germline CDR1 is SGHRS and CDR2 is YFSETQ. CDR3 nucleotide sequence: TGCGCCAGCAGCAATCCCTTGAGCGGGGGCCAGGAGACCCAGTACTTC. It yields the protein CASSNPLSGGQETQYF.

This clonotype was counted ten times or more. The chain is built from TRBV7-2 and TRBJ1-1; D uncertain. Trimming left V 4 bases short and J 1 base short, with 13 bases between. This CDR3 region has 15 residues. CDR1 and CDR2 (germline): SGHTA, FQGNSA. The CDR3, as DNA: TGTGCCAGCAGCTCCCTGGGTTTGTCGAACACTGAAGCTTTCTTT. As protein: CASSSLGLSNTEAFF.

The CDR3 region has the DNA TGTGCCAGCAGTTTAGTGGGGGGCCCCGGGGAGCTGTTTTTT. Its translation: CASSLVGGPGELFF. The rearrangement uses TRBV12-3 or TRBV12-4 and TRBJ2-2; D possibly uses TRBD1 or TRBD2 (6 bases each). Trimming cost V 1 base and J 6 bases, with 9 bases left between them. CDR3 length equals 14 residues.

Of note for this clonotype: This may stem from a read error, because a much larger clone lies one nucleotide away. Likely a read error: the CDR3 ends without its conserved phenylalanine or tryptophan. The chain employs TRBV5-5 and TRBJ2-6, with 10 bases matching TRBD1. The length of the CDR3 is 17 residues. Germline CDR1 SGHKS, CDR2 YYEKEE (reference sequence). V lost 2 bases and J lost 0; bases outside the gene matches: 2. The CDR3, as DNA: TGTGCCAGCAGCTTAGGACAGGGGGTCTCTGGGGCCAACGTCCTGACTCTC. The encoded protein is CASSLGQGVSGANVLTL.

At least ten counts were recorded for this clonotype. The chain has TRBV5-4 and TRBJ1-1, with 7 bases fitting TRBD1. Germline CDR1 reads SGHNT; CDR2 reads YYREEE (reference sequence). V trimming: 0 bases; J trimming: 3 bases; junction bases outside the gene matches: 5. This CDR3 has 15 amino acids. CDR3 sequence reads: CASSLGGGHYTEAFF. The CDR3 DNA reads as TGTGCCAGCAGCTTGGGAGGGGGCCATTACACTGAAGCTTTCTTT. Based on the CDR3 plus reference TRBV5-4 and TRBJ1-1, the full variable domain is ETGVTQSPTHLIKTRGQQVTLRCSSQSGHNTVSWYQQALGQGPQFIFQYYREEENGRGNFPPRFSGLQFPNYSSELNVNALELDDSALYLCASSLGGGHYTEAFFGQGTRLTVV.

This clonotype was counted a few times. The V gene is TRBV14, the J gene TRBJ2-4; perhaps TRBD2 as D (6 bases). CDR3 length: 14 residues. CDR1 SGHDN and CDR2 FVKESK come from the germline V gene. V shed 1 base and J shed 7 bases, with 11 bases lying between them. CDR3 loop: CASSQGGVGNIQYF. CDR3 sequence (DNA): TGTGCCAGCAGCCAAGGGGGGGTCGGGAACATTCAGTACTTC.

This clonotype was seen more than once but under ten times. The chain carries TRBV6-5 and TRBJ1-5; the D gene is possibly TRBD1 (6 bases). V was shortened by 0 bases and J by 4 bases, with 10 bases between the two germline ends. The germline CDR1 and CDR2 sequences are MNHEY and SVGAGI. This CDR3 contains 15 residues. The CDR3 DNA reads TGTGCCAGCAGTTACTCGAGGGGGGGGAATCAGCCCCAGCATTTT. This codes for CASSYSRGGNQPQHF.

This chain uses TRBV27 with TRBJ2-1, with 10 nucleotides matching TRBD2. Per germline, CDR1 MNHEY and CDR2 SMNVEV (reference sequence). The CDR3 consists of 15 residues. The junction had 11 bases not matched to a gene; V was cut back by 5 bases and J by 10 bases. CDR3 in DNA: TGTGCCAGCAGTCCGTTAGCGGGAGGCCCCAAGGAGCAGTTCTTC. Translation gives CASSPLAGGPKEQFF.

There are many counts of this clonotype. V is TRBV7-9 and J is TRBJ2-4; no firm D call. The V gene lost 2 bases and the J gene lost 1 base, with 9 bases spanning the gap. Germline CDR1 reads SEHNR; CDR2 reads FQNEAQ (reference sequence). The CDR3 totals 15 residues. The CDR3 loop is CASSLSVGAKNIQYF. The CDR3, as DNA: TGTGCCAGCAGCTTAAGCGTCGGGGCCAAAAACATTCAGTACTTC.

This clonotype was counted ten times or more. The rearrangement joins TRBV7-9 to TRBJ1-1, with unresolved D. Trimming left V 1 base short and J 5 bases short, with 5 bases between. The CDR3 runs 12 residues. The V gene's germline CDR1 is SEHNR and CDR2 FQNEAQ (reference sequence). The CDR3 is CASSLERTEAFF. Written as DNA, the CDR3 is TGTGCCAGCAGCTTAGAGAGAACTGAAGCTTTCTTT.

The chain carries TRBV27 and TRBJ2-7; D possibly corresponds to TRBD2 (5 bases). V was cut by 0 bases and J by 5 bases, with 11 bases left in between. Germline V gives CDR1 MNHEY, CDR2 SMNVEV (reference sequence). The CDR3 spans 14 residues. CDR3 loop: CASSLSIRRDEQYF. The CDR3 DNA sequence: TGTGCCAGCAGTTTATCGATCCGGCGGGACGAGCAGTACTTC.